The clone carrying this T cell receptor beta chain appeared many times. TCRdb itself ran the 5' RACE reads through MiXCR, one entry per CDR3 protein. The table records about 89,000 distinct CDR3 sequences, approximately 17% of them present only once. The data derive from a study of early T cells in non-severe SARS-CoV-2 infection. Study-level information: The chains were unpaired, and the sequenced material was bulk RNA from unsorted whole blood.

This clonotype was sampled from an adult who was a healthcare worker with PCR-confirmed SARS-CoV-2 infection or an uninfected control (not recorded which). The sequencing here drew on whole blood, taken at baseline.

This CDR3 is CASSQVKNIQYF. The CDR3 DNA follows: TGTGCCAGCAGCCAGGTGAAAAACATTCAGTACTTC. V and J are TRBV3-1 and TRBJ2-4; D is unresolved. V lost 3 bases to trimming and J lost 4 bases, with 4 bases between them. This CDR3 contains 12 residues. Germline CDR1 and CDR2: LGHDT and YNNKEL (reference sequence).